Listed below are T cell receptor beta chains from one sample, sequenced in a study of cytomegalovirus exposure and HLA in healthy donors. Repertoires were generated with immunoSEQ multiplex PCR, while TCRdb's copy carries only in-frame clones and drops some. The sample includes 150,000 to 200,000 clones, around 74% seen only once; the top ten take roughly 1.5%. Sequencing was done on a sample of PBMCs. The receptors here all came from a woman in her 30s in good health and CMV-seronegative. The CDR3 runs from the conserved cysteine through the conserved F or W. A D gene is named only where the DNA matches it firmly. Only part of the rows carry a size: once, few, many, or a class if the clone is expanded.

TRBD2	TRBV2	TRBJ2-3	.	TGTGCCAGCAGTGCCGGGCTAGCGGGGGGGTGGGATACGCAGTATTTT	CASSAGLAGGWDTQYF
.	TRBV19	TRBJ1-1	once	TGTGCCAGTAGGCTTAGAGCCAGCGGAGCAACTGAAGCTTTCTTT	CASRLRASGATEAFF
.	TRBV5-5	TRBJ2-2	.	TGTGCCAGCAGCACGGTAGACACGCACACCGGGGAGCTGTTTTTT	CASSTVDTHTGELFF
TRBD1	TRBV5-1	TRBJ2-7	.	TGCGCCAGCAGCTTACAGGGGCCAAACGAGCAGTACTTC	CASSLQGPNEQYF
.	TRBV4-1	TRBJ1-5	.	TGCGCCAGCAGCCGAACCTTCGAGCCCGGAGGCAATCAGCCCCAGCATTTT	CASSRTFEPGGNQPQHF
TRBD1	TRBV5-1	TRBJ1-1	once	TGCGCCAGCAGCAATACAGGGGCTAACGCTGAAGCTTTCTTT	CASSNTGANAEAFF
TRBD1	TRBV7-9	TRBJ1-1	.	TGTGCCAGCAGCTCGAATCAGGGGGGCACTGAAGCTTTCTTT	CASSSNQGGTEAFF
TRBD1	TRBV7-2	TRBJ1-1	.	TGTGCCAGCAGACGACAGGGAGGTACTGAAGCTTTCTTT	CASRRQGGTEAFF
.	TRBV28	TRBJ1-6	.	TGTGCCAGCAGACGCACTCCGGATTCACCCCTCCACTTT	CASRRTPDSPLHF
TRBD2	TRBV4-2	TRBJ2-1	.	TGTGCCAGCAGCCAAGCCCTATGGAGCGGGGGGCTTGATGAGCAGTTCTTC	CASSQALWSGGLDEQFF
.	TRBV7-8	TRBJ2-2	.	TGTGCCAGCAGCTCTCACAGAACCGGGGAGCTGTTTTTT	CASSSHRTGELFF
TRBD1	TRBV9	TRBJ1-2	.	TGTGCCAGCAGCGCAACAACAGGGGGCAGGGGCTACACCTTC	CASSATTGGRGYTF
.	TRBV2	TRBJ1-2	.	TGTGCCAGCAGTGGACGGGACTATGGCTACACCTTC	CASSGRDYGYTF
.	TRBV5-1	TRBJ2-2	.	TGCGCCAGCAGCTTGGAAGGGGGCACCGGGGAGCTGTTTTTT	CASSLEGGTGELFF
TRBD2	TRBV4-1	TRBJ2-3	.	TGCGCCAGCAGCCAAGAGGCGAGCGGGGGGCTCACAGATACGCAGTATTTT	CASSQEASGGLTDTQYF
TRBD2	TRBV5-1	TRBJ2-3	.	TGCGCCAGCAGCTCCTGGACTAGCGGGGGTGGGGATACGCAGTATTTT	CASSSWTSGGGDTQYF
.	TRBV5-1	TRBJ2-7	.	TGCGCCAGCAGCTTGGAAGCTAGAACCTCCTACGAGCAGTACTTC	CASSLEARTSYEQYF
.	TRBV7-7	TRBJ2-2	.	TGTGCTAGCAGCTTAGATACCAGGGGCACCGGGGAGCTGTTTTTT	CASSLDTRGTGELFF
.	TRBV29-1	TRBJ1-1	once	TGCAGCGTCCAGGGACTGATGAACACTGAAGCTTTCTTT	CSVQGLMNTEAFF
.	TRBV19	TRBJ1-1	.	TGTGCCAGTAGTATGAGGCCCAGACCCAACACTGAAGCTTTCTTT	CASSMRPRPNTEAFF
.	TRBV7-2	TRBJ2-2	.	TGTGCCAGCAGCCTCTTAGGGGCCGGGGAGCTGTTTTTT	CASSLLGAGELFF
.	TRBV7-2	TRBJ2-3	once	TGTGCCAGCAGCTTGCTAGGCACAGATACGCAGTATTTT	CASSLLGTDTQYF
.	TRBV19	TRBJ1-6	.	TGTGCCAGTAGTATCCCCAACTATAATTCACCCCTCCACTTT	CASSIPNYNSPLHF
.	TRBV5-1	TRBJ1-2	.	TGCGCCAGCAGTCCACAGGGTTATGGCTACACCTTC	CASSPQGYGYTF
.	TRBV18	TRBJ1-1	.	TGTGCCAGCTCACCATCTTGGGGGAGGTTGAACACTGAAGCTTTCTTT	CASSPSWGRLNTEAFF
.	TRBV7-9	TRBJ1-2	once	TGTGCCAGCTCCGAGGGGGGGGACTATGGCTACACCTTC	CASSEGGDYGYTF
TRBD2	TRBV6-6	TRBJ2-7	.	TGTGCCAGCAGATCTAGCGGGGGGGCCGGTCCCTTCGAGCAGTACTTC	CASRSSGGAGPFEQYF
TRBD2	TRBV5-4	TRBJ2-2	.	TGTGCCAGCAGCCCCGGGGGGGCCGGGAACACCGGGGAGCTGTTTTTT	CASSPGGAGNTGELFF
TRBD2	TRBV12-5	TRBJ2-5	.	TGTGCTAGTGGTTTGGGGGGGGGACAAGAGACCCAGTACTTC	CASGLGGGQETQYF
.	TRBV29-1	TRBJ2-7	.	TGCAGCGCATCACAGGGAAACTCCTACGAGCAGTACTTC	CSASQGNSYEQYF
.	TRBV5-1	TRBJ2-2	.	TGCGCCGGAACGCGACAGGGAGGCTACACCGGGGAGCTGTTTTTT	CAGTRQGGYTGELFF
.	TRBV7-9	TRBJ1-1	.	TGTGCCAGCAGCGCTCACAGGTCCGGGAACACTGAAGCTTTCTTT	CASSAHRSGNTEAFF
TRBD1	TRBV7-9	TRBJ1-2	.	TGTGCCAGCAGCAACGGGGACGCGAACAGGGGCTATGGCTACACCTTC	CASSNGDANRGYGYTF